The 8 T cell receptor beta chains below all came from one sample that was sequenced in a study of T cells in Graves' hyperthyroidism and ophthalmopathy. Amplification yielded TCR beta CDR3 regions, with RNA transcripts as the source. TCR CDR3 regions were first amplified by RT-PCR with HTBI primers. In TCRdb, the multiplex PCR reads were re-called with MiXCR into one record per CDR3 protein. The sample shows about 700,000 distinct CDR3 sequences, just under 45% of them seen only once. The sequencing input was peripheral blood or thyroid tissue (not recorded which). The receptor source for this set is an adult man with Graves' disease, either hyperthyroidism or ophthalmopathy (not recorded which).

This clonotype was observed many times. The V gene is TRBV15, the J gene TRBJ2-7; 10 bases line up with TRBD2. CDR1 and CDR2 (germline): LNHNV, YYDKDF (reference sequence). With 0 bases clipped from V and 6 bases from J, the junction kept 5 bases outside the gene matches. This CDR3 is built from 15 residues. Here the CDR3 reads CATSREASGRLEQYF. The CDR3 DNA sequence: TGTGCCACCAGCAGAGAGGCTAGCGGGAGACTCGAGCAGTACTTC.

This sequence joins TRBV25-1 and TRBJ1-1; D gene uncertain. The CDR3 is 14 residues long. Trimming cost V 3 bases and J 6 bases, with 14 bases left between them. The germline V gene encodes CDR1 MGHDK and CDR2 SYGVNS. The CDR3 DNA follows: TGTGCCAGCAGTGAGTCCGCTGGAGAGGCTGAAGCTTTCTTT. Residues: CASSESAGEAEAFF. The full variable domain, rest sourced from reference TRBV25-1 and TRBJ1-1, is EADIYQTPRYLVIGTGKKITLECSQTMGHDKMYWYQQDPGMELHLIHYSYGVNSTEKGDLSSESTVSRIRTEHFPLTLESARPSHTSQYLCASSESAGEAEAFFGQGTRLTVV.

This clonotype was counted between two and nine times. The chain carries TRBV27 and TRBJ1-6, with 7 nucleotides matching TRBD1. The V segment lost 5 bases and the J segment 10 bases; nucleotides outside the gene matches: 11. The CDR3 has 15 amino acids. Germline-derived CDR1 and CDR2 are MNHEY and SMNVEV (reference sequence). CDR3 nucleotide sequence: TGTGCCAGCAGTCAACTACAGGGGCAAAGATCACCCCTCCACTTT. This encodes CASSQLQGQRSPLHF.

The table lists this clonotype with many counts. V and J are TRBV15 and TRBJ1-5; D is unresolved. V was shortened by 0 bases and J by 5 bases, with 11 bases between the two germline ends. The CDR3 spans 15 residues. Germline assignment: CDR1 LNHNV and CDR2 YYDKDF (reference sequence). In DNA form, the CDR3 reads TGTGCCACCAGCAGAGACCGCAGTTCGGATCAGCCCCAGCATTTT. Translated: CATSRDRSSDQPQHF.

This clonotype was counted ten times or more. The V and J genes are TRBV7-2 and TRBJ2-6; 8 positions match TRBD1. Germline loops: CDR1 SGHTA, CDR2 FQGNSA. This CDR3 has 15 residues. V dropped 5 bases and J dropped 4; count of bases not matched to a gene: 4. The CDR3 region is CASSRTGPGANVLTF. The CDR3 DNA follows: TGTGCCAGCAGCAGGACAGGGCCCGGGGCCAACGTCCTGACTTTC.

This clonotype was recorded many times. This CDR3 reads CASSLSNSPLHF. CDR3 sequence (DNA): TGTGCCAGCAGCTTATCCAATTCACCCCTCCACTTT. The chain links TRBV7-9 to TRBJ1-6; no firm D call. From germline, CDR1 is SEHNR and CDR2 FQNEAQ (reference sequence). V was pared by 2 bases and J by 7 bases, with 3 bases between. The length of the CDR3 is 12 residues.

The V and J genes are TRBV19 and TRBJ1-3; D remains ambiguous. CDR1 and CDR2 from the germline V gene are LNHDA and SQIVND (reference sequence). This CDR3 comprises 14 residues. Trimming shortened V by 6 bases and J by 0 bases, and 9 bases separated the two germline ends. Written as DNA, the CDR3 is TGTGCCAGTAGGAGGGCGGCCTCTGGAAACACCATATATTTT. It specifies CASRRAASGNTIYF.

The CDR3, as DNA: TGTGCCATCGGGACAGGGATCGGATCACCCCTCCACTTT. Translation: CAIGTGIGSPLHF. The genes are TRBV10-3 and TRBJ1-6, with 9 bases identical to TRBD1. This CDR3 is built from 13 residues. J was trimmed by 10 bases and V by 8 bases; bases with no gene match: 6. Germline V lookup: CDR1 ENHRY, CDR2 SYGVKD.